Measured by frequency, the clone carrying this T cell receptor (beta chain) is medium-sized. TRB was amplified from roughly 250 ng of peripheral blood genomic DNA per sample. The CDR3 length is 14 residues. Looked up from germline, CDR1 is LNHDA and CDR2 is SQIVND (reference sequence). This entry is derived from a study of T cell clusters in autoimmune cytopenias. TRB rearrangements were amplified by touch-down multiplex PCR with mixed TRB-A/B primers. TCRdb re-analyzed the multiplex PCR reads; it lists each CDR3 protein once, without DNA. The sample table sets out 6,000 to 9,000 distinct CDR3 sequences. These same data were also listed under a study on T cell repertoires in aging, cancer and after chemotherapy.

This chain links TRBV19 with TRBJ2-3. Sequencing used peripheral blood. The sequence derives from a human donor in good health. The CDR3: CASKRTTGPDTQYF.